This T cell receptor (beta chain) appears in the sequencing data of a study of blood T cell repertoires in COVID-19. Looking at the study overall: Acute and convalescent COVID-19 samples came from the United States, Italy and Spain. Nucleic acid was either cDNA or gDNA, and it came from T cells, B-cell-depleted T cells, or PBMCs.

This CDR3 region has 16 residues. Germline CDR1 reads SNHLY; CDR2 reads FYNNEI. V lost 2 bases, J lost 1 base, and 4 bases stayed unmatched. In the authors' methods: Amplification from reference gene primers served as the basis for estimated nucleated cell counts. The data were produced by immunoSEQ multiplex PCR, yet TCRdb's version contains in-frame clones alone and is incomplete. V and J calls and clone size come straight from that table; D and trimming were deduced from the DNA. The sample holds a few hundred thousand clones, nearly 90% seen once. Ages ranged from about 18 to 89 years, with residence in approximately 23 US areas.

The sequence derives from a woman aged 18-29 years with acute COVID-19. What was sequenced was PBMCs or T cells enriched from blood (not recorded which). This sequence joins TRBV2 and TRBJ2-2; 7 bases agree with TRBD2. The CDR3 DNA sequence: TGTGCCAGCAGTGAATGGGCTAGCGGGAACACCGGGGAGCTGTTTTTT. This sequence encodes CASSEWASGNTGELFF. The full variable domain, its missing parts supplied by reference TRBV2 and TRBJ2-2, is EPEVTQTPSHQVTQMGQEVILRCVPISNHLYFYWYRQILGQKVEFLVSFYNNEISEKSEIFDDQFSVERPDGSNFTLKIRSTKLEDSAMYFCASSEWASGNTGELFFGEGSRLTVL.